The clone carrying this T cell receptor (beta chain) has only one observation. Its antigen is undetermined. CDR3 length: 13 residues. The V and J ends lost 3 bases and 7 bases respectively, with 10 bases between them. Germline assignment: CDR1 SEHNR and CDR2 FQNEAQ (reference sequence). TCRdb's table, derived via immunoSEQ multiplex PCR, lists solely in-frame clones and lacks some. Of 30,000 to 40,000 clones listed, roughly 80% were seen once; the top ten hold approximately 10%. The sampling schedule covered blood at baseline, cycle 4 day 1, and cycle 7 day 1. This sample is part of a study of OX40 agonist ivuxolimab in advanced cancers. Study details: Partial responses occurred in three patients (one hepatocellular carcinoma, two cutaneous melanoma).

Findings and limits, study-wide: By week 6 at 0.1 to 3.0 mg/kg, blood CD4+ and CD8+ T cells had expanded clonally. CD4+ T cells averaged fewer expanded clones than CD8+ T cells.

The source of this sequence is an adult with an advanced solid tumor such as melanoma, head and neck, liver or kidney cancer. V usage is TRBV7-9 and J usage is TRBJ1-5; D is unclear. The sample in question was CD4+ or CD8+ T cells sorted from blood, obtained in a trial of the OX40 agonist ivuxolimab. Written as DNA, the CDR3 is TGTGCCAGCAGCTTTTCTGGCGGGCAGCCCCAGCATTTT. Its protein product is CASSFSGGQPQHF.